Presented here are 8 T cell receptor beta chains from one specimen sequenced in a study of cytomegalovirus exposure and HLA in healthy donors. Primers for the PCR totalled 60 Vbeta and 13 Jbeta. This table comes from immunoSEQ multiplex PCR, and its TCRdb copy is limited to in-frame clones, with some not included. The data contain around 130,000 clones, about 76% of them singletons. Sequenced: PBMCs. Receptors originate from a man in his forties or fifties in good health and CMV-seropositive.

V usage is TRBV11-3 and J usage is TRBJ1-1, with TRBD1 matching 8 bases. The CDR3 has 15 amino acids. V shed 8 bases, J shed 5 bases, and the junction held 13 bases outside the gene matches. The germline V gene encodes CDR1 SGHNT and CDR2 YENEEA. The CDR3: CASSEGQGGRTEAFF. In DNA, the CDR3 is TGTGCCAGCTCCGAAGGACAGGGAGGAAGAACTGAAGCTTTCTTT.

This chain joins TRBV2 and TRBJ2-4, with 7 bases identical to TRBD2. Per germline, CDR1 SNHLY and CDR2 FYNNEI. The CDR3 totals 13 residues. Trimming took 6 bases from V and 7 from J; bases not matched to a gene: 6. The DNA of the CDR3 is TGTGCCAGCAGGGGGGGGGTCGGGAACATTCAGTACTTC. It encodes CASRGGVGNIQYF.

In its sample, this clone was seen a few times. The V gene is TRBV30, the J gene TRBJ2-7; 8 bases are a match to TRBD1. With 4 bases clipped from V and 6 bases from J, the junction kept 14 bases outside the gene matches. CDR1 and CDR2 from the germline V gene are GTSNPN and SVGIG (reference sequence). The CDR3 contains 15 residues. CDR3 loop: CAWTRSDRVGGEQYF. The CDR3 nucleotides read TGTGCCTGGACCCGCTCGGACAGGGTAGGGGGCGAGCAGTACTTC.

The CDR3 region is CAWSGTSGGGPGANVLTF. The DNA for the CDR3 is TGTGCCTGGAGTGGGACTAGCGGGGGGGGTCCTGGGGCCAACGTCCTGACTTTC. The gene calls are TRBV30 and TRBJ2-6, with 15 bases matching TRBD2. The CDR3 covers 18 residues. Germline trimming cut 1 base from V and 2 bases from J; bases unmatched to any gene: 3. Germline CDR1 reads GTSNPN; CDR2 reads SVGIG (reference sequence).

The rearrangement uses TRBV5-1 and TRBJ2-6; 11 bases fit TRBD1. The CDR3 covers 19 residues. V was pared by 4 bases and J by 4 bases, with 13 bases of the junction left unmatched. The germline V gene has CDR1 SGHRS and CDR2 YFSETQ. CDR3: CASSARTGGISSGANVLTF. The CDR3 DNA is TGCGCCAGCAGCGCTAGGACAGGGGGCATATCTTCCGGGGCCAACGTCCTGACTTTC.

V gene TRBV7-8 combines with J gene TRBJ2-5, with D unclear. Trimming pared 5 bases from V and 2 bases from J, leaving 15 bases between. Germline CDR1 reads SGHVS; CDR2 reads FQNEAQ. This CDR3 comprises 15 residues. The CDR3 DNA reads TGTGCCAGCAGCCCTTCCCCAGGTTTACAAGAGACCCAGTACTTC. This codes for CASSPSPGLQETQYF.

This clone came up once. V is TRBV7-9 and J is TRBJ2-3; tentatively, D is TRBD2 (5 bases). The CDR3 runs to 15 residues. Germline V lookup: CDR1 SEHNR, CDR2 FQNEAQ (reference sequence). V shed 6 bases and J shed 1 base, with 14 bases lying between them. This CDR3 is CASRDTRVGTDTQYF. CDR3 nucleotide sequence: TGTGCCAGCAGAGATACTAGGGTGGGCACAGATACGCAGTATTTT.

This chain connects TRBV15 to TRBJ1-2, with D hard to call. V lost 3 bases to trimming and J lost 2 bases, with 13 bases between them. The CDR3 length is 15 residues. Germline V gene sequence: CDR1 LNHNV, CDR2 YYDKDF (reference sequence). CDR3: CATSSGMGRNYGYTF. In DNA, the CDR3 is TGTGCCACCAGCAGCGGCATGGGCAGAAACTATGGCTACACCTTC.